These T cell receptor beta chains were read from a single sample in a study of PD-1 blockade in classical Hodgkin lymphoma. Measured with immunoSEQ multiplex PCR; TCRdb has only the in-frame clones, and not every one. The sample shows around 7,500 clones, roughly 86% of them seen only once. The source material was CD8+ T cells from blood, sampled at baseline. Receptors originate from a human donor with classical Hodgkin lymphoma. Each CDR3 is given with its conserved first and last residue. The D gene is left open where the match is weak. Some rows have no size entry. The others give once, few or many, or a class for an expanded clone.

v_call	d_call	clone_size	j_call	cdr3_aa	cdr3_nt
TRBV28	.	.	TRBJ2-1	CASSLPVGGDEQFF	TGTGCCAGCAGTTTACCGGTGGGCGGGGATGAGCAGTTCTTC
TRBV29-1	.	.	TRBJ2-3	CSVVGLDTQYF	TGCAGCGTTGTTGGGCTAGATACGCAGTATTTT
TRBV27	.	.	TRBJ1-1	CASSLARGRTEAFF	TGTGCCAGCAGTTTAGCCAGGGGCAGGACTGAAGCTTTCTTT
TRBV6-6	TRBD1	.	TRBJ1-1	CASIPQGVGTEAFF	TGTGCCAGCATCCCACAGGGGGTCGGCACTGAAGCTTTCTTT
TRBV13	.	.	TRBJ1-2	CASSPFGEGYGYTF	TGTGCCAGCAGCCCCTTTGGGGAGGGCTATGGCTACACCTTC
TRBV10-1	TRBD2	.	TRBJ2-3	CASSESGTSGDSRDTQYF	TGCGCCAGCAGTGAGTCGGGGACTAGCGGGGACTCGAGAGATACGCAGTATTTT
TRBV7-9	.	few	TRBJ2-7	CASSLAGADYEQYF	TGTGCCAGCAGCTTAGCCGGGGCGGACTACGAGCAGTACTTC
TRBV6-6	.	.	TRBJ2-7	CASTWGPREPYEQYF	TGTGCCAGCACTTGGGGGCCTCGGGAGCCCTACGAGCAGTACTTC
TRBV10-1	.	.	TRBJ1-6	CASSESRGQAPLHF	TGCGCCAGCAGTGAGTCGAGGGGCCAGGCACCCCTCCACTTT
TRBV27	.	once	TRBJ2-3	CASSPTGYLMDTQYF	TGTGCCAGCAGTCCCACAGGGTACCTCATGGATACGCAGTATTTT
TRBV27	TRBD2	.	TRBJ2-1	CASSLSGDNEQFF	TGTGCCAGCAGTTTGAGCGGGGACAATGAGCAGTTCTTC
TRBV28	.	.	TRBJ2-2	CASSSTDPGELFF	TGTGCCAGCAGTTCGACGGATCCCGGGGAGCTGTTTTTT
TRBV7-5	.	.	TRBJ1-4	CVRSSTENRSTTNEKLFF	TGTGTCAGAAGCTCAACAGAAAACAGGAGCACAACTAATGAAAAACTGTTTTTT
TRBV7-9	.	.	TRBJ2-7	CASSLDPLYEQYF	TGTGCCAGCAGCTTAGACCCCCTTTACGAGCAGTACTTC
TRBV6-5	TRBD2	.	TRBJ2-3	CASSLAGSDTQYF	TGTGCCAGCAGCTTAGCGGGGTCAGATACGCAGTATTTT
TRBV28	TRBD1	.	TRBJ1-2	CASRRQGGYGYTF	TGTGCCAGCAGGCGACAGGGCGGCTATGGCTACACCTTC
TRBV5-1	TRBD2	.	TRBJ2-1	CASSIWTSGSYNEQFF	TGCGCCAGCAGCATATGGACTAGCGGATCCTACAATGAGCAGTTCTTC
TRBV4-1	.	few	TRBJ1-1	CASSHGYGNTEAFF	TGCGCCAGCAGCCATGGTTACGGTAACACTGAAGCTTTCTTT
TRBV11-2	TRBD1	.	TRBJ1-4	CASSLGPLPGQGNEKLFF	TGTGCCAGCAGCTTAGGGCCCCTACCGGGACAGGGCAACGAAAAACTGTTTTTT
TRBV4-1	TRBD1	.	TRBJ2-7	CASSQEDRATYEQYF	TGCGCCAGCAGCCAAGAAGACAGGGCGACCTACGAGCAGTACTTC
TRBV15	.	.	TRBJ2-7	CATSRVSAGAYEQYF	TGTGCCACCAGCAGAGTTTCGGCAGGGGCCTACGAGCAGTACTTC
TRBV27	TRBD1	.	TRBJ1-4	CASSAGTVEKLFF	TGTGCCAGCAGTGCTGGGACAGTTGAAAAACTGTTTTTT